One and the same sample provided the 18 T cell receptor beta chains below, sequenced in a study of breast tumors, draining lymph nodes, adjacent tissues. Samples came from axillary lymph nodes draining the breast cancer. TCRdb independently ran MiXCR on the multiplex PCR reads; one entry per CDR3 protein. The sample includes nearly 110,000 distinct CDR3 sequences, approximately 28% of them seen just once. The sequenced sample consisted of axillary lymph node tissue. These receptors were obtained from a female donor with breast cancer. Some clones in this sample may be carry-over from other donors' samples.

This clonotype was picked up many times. This CDR3 reads CSALDRPSSYEQYF. CDR3 bases: TGCAGCGCGTTAGACAGGCCCAGCTCCTACGAGCAGTACTTC. The rearrangement links TRBV29-1 to TRBJ2-7, with a tentative D call TRBD1 (6 bases). CDR1 and CDR2 from the germline V gene are SQVTM and ANQGSEA. This CDR3 has 14 residues. V dropped 7 bases and J dropped 0 bases, with 16 bases sitting between them.

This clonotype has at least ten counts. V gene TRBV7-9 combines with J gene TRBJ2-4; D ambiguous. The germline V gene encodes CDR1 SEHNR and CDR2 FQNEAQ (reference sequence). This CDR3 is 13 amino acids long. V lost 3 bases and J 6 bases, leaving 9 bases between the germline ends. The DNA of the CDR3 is TGTGCCAGCAGCTTGGATCTCGGAAACATTCAGTACTTC. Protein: CASSLDLGNIQYF.

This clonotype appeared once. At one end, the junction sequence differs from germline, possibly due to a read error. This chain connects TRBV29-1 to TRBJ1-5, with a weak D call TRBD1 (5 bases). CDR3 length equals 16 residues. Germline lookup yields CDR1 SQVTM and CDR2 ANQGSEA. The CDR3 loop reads CSVSQGSGSGNRPQHF. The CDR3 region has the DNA TGCAGCGTAAGTCAGGGCTCGGGAAGTGGCAATCGGCCCCAGCACTTT.

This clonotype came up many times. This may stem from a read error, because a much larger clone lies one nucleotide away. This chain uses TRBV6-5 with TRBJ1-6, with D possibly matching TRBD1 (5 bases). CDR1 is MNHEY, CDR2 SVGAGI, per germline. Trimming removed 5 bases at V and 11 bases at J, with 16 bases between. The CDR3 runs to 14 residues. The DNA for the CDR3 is TGTGCCAGCAGTCGGGACGGCCTCGGGGCACCCCTCCACTTT. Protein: CASSRDGLGAPLHF.

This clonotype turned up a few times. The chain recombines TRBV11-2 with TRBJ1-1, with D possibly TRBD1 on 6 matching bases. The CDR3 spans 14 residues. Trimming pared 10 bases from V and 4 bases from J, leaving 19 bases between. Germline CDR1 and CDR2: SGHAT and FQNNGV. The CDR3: CATLVISGATEAFF. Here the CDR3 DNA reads TGTGCCACCTTGGTTATATCGGGGGCCACTGAAGCTTTCTTT.

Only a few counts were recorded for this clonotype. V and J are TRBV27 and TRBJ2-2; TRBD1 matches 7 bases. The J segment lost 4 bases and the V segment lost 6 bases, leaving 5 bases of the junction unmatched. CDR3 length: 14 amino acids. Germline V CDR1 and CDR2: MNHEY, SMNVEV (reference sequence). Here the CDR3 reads CASSQDRATGELFF. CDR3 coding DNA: TGTGCCAGCAGCCAAGACAGGGCCACCGGGGAGCTGTTTTTT.

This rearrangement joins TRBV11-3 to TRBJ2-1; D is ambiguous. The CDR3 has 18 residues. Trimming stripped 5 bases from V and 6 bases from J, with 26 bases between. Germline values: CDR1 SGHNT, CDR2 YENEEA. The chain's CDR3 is CASSTSNEATADRNEQFF. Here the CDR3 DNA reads TGTGCCAGCAGCACAAGTAACGAGGCGACCGCAGACCGCAATGAGCAGTTCTTC.

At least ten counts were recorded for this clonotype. The CDR3 is CASSPGLLSYEQYF. The CDR3, as DNA: TGTGCCAGCAGTCCGGGACTCCTTTCCTACGAGCAGTACTTC. V gene TRBV6-5 combines with J gene TRBJ2-7; weak D call: TRBD2 (6 bases). Germline loops: CDR1 MNHEY, CDR2 SVGAGI. V dropped 5 bases and J dropped 1 base, with 12 bases sitting between them. This CDR3 has 14 residues.

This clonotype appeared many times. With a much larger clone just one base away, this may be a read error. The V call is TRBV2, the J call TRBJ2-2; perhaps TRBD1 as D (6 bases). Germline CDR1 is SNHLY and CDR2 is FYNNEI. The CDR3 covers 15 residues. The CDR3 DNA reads TGTACCAGCAAGATGACAGGTGCGAACACCGGGGAGCTGTTTTTT. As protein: CTSKMTGANTGELFF.

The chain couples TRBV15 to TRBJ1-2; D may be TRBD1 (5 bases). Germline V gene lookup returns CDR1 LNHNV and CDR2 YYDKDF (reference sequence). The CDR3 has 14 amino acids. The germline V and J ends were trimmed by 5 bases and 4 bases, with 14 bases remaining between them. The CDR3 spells CATSQTGLGYGYTF. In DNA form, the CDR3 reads TGTGCCACCAGCCAAACAGGACTTGGCTATGGCTACACCTTC.

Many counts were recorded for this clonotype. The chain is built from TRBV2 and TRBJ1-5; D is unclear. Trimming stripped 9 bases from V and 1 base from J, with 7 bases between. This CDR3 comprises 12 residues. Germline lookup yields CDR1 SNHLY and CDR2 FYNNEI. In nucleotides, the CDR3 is TGTGCCAGTAATCCAAGCAATCAGCCCCAGCATTTT. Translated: CASNPSNQPQHF.

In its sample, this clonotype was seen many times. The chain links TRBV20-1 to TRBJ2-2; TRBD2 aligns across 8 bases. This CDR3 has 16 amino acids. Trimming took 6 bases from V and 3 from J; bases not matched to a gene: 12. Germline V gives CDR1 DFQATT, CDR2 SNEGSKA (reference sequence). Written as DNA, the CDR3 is TGCAGTGCGGCGGGGGGCGGCTCCTACTACACCGGGGAGCTGTTTTTT. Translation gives CSAAGGGSYYTGELFF.

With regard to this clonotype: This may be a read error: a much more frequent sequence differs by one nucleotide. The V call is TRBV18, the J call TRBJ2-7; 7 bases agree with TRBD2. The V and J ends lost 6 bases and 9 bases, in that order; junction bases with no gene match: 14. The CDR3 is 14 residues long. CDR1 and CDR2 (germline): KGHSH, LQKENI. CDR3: CASSGGLGLPGQYF. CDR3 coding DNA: TGTGCCAGCTCTGGAGGACTAGGCTTACCCGGGCAGTACTTC.

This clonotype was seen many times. The CDR3 coding sequence is TGCGCCAGCAGAGGGCTTTCAGATACGCAGTATTTT. Translating gives CASRGLSDTQYF. The chain couples TRBV5-1 to TRBJ2-3, with D hard to call. V was clipped by 5 bases and J by 4 bases, with 8 bases between them. Germline V gene sequence: CDR1 SGHRS, CDR2 YFSETQ. The CDR3 runs to 12 residues.

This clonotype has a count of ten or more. The CDR3 nucleotides are TGTGCCAGCAGCCTTGTGGGACAGGGACATGGCTACACCTTC. Translation gives CASSLVGQGHGYTF. This chain links TRBV6-2 or TRBV6-3 with TRBJ1-2, with 9 bases fitting TRBD1. In germline, CDR1 is MNHEY, CDR2 SVGEGT. This CDR3 comprises 14 residues. V was pared by 6 bases and J by 6 bases, with 8 bases of the junction left unmatched.

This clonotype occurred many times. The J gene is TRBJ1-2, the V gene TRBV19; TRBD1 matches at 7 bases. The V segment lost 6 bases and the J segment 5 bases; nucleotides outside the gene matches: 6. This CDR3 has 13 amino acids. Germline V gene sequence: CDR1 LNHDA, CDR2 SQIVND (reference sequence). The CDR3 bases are TGTGCCAGTAGAACCTTGACAGGGTATGGCTACACCTTC. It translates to CASRTLTGYGYTF.

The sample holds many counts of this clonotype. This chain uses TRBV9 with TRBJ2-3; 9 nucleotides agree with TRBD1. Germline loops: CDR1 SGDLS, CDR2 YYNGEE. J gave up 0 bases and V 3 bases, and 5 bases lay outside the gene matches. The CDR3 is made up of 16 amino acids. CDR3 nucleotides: TGTGCCAGCAGCGCGGGGGGACAGGGAAGCACAGATACGCAGTATTTT. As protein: CASSAGGQGSTDTQYF.

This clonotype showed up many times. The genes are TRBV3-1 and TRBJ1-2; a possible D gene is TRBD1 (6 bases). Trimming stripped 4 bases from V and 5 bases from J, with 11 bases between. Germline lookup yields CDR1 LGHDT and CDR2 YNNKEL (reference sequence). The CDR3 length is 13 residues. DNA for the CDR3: TGTGCCAGCAGCCGGGGGCGCGGATATGGCTACACCTTC. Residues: CASSRGRGYGYTF.